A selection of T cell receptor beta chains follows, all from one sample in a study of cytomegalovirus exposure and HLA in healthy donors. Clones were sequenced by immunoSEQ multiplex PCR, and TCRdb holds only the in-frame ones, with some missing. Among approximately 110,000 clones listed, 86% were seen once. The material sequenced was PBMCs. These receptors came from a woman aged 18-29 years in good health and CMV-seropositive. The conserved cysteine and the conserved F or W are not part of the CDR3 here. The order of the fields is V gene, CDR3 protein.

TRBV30	AWSDEARQY
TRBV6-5	ASSYRGNSPLH
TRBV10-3	AITSGTGLSGNTIY
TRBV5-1	ASSLTSGGDTQY
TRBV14	ASSLNGGATYNEQF
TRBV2	ASSEGLAGNTDTQY
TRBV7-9	ASSLFLGSTDTQY
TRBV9	ASSRTGNTIY
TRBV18	ASSPLNNEQF
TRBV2	ASSGGGGHGEKLF
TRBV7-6	ASSLAWAGSLLF
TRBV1	TRQGARNNEQF
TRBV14	ASRRGTGSSYEQY
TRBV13	ASSRGQGASYSPLH
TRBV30	AWKLTGSPRTEAF
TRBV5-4	ASSFTGELLPLH
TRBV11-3	ASRWTANTGELF
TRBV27	ASRRRGQALRNGQPQH
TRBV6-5	ASRETGGGYT
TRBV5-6	ASSLSRVGYGYT
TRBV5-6	ASSYQGSGANVLT
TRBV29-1	SVEGSTTYEQY
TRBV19	ASRPSRAGATDTQY
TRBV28	ASNQGPGEQY
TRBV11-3	ASSLGLGGETYEQY
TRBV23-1	ASRSLGGPFNEQF
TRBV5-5	ASRHERGWETQY
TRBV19	ASSGRTLPYNEQF
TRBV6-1	ASSEGQSSPLH
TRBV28	AGGPPTGAF
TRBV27	ASRDTGGAWGYT
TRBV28	ASSSNTGVSYEQY
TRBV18	ASSPGQAGQPQH
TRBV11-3	ASSLERGGQF
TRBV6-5	ASSYSVYKTEAF
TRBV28	ASRLPGGTGELF
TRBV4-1	ASSQDKRLAGDNEQF
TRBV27	ASSSEGTGANVLT
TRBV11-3	ASSRRGGTEAF
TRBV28	ASSSLNEQF
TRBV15	ATSPSARAEAF
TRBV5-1	ASSFSRGADTQY
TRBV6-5	ASSSQPIAGSEQY
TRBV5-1	ASSFGGDEQY
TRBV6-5	ASSYSTAQETQY
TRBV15	ATSSRQGTGELF
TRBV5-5	ASSLYGQGNYGYT
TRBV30	AFPSKTGDQPQH
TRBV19	ASIGQINQPQH
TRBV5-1	ASSVSQETQY
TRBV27	ASSPWAGQPQH
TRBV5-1	ASSSGSGLAGNEQY
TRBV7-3	ASSSDIDTEAF
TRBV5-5	ASSLGQGRTDTQY
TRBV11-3	ASSLDWLVDTQY
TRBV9	ASTPRLGNTGELF
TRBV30	AWNSGHMISGNTIY
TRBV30	AWDSGSSYNEQF
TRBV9	ASSVYGGNTDTQY
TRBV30	AWKGATNEKLF